A single TCR beta chain is shown here with its context. What antigen it recognizes has not been identified. Base qualities are missing; no much larger clone stands one base away. Participants in the prospective study were enrolled through a virtual design, were aged roughly 18 to 100 years, and lived in roughly 24 United States geographic areas. Cohort assignment in the prospective study relied on participant-reported clinical history from a screening survey and a study questionnaire. For ImmuneRACE Cohort 3, a participant was defined as recovered based on two consecutive negative NP/OP PCR tests, clearance by a healthcare professional, or resolution of symptoms. In the prospective study, mobile phlebotomists collected whole blood, serum and a nasopharyngeal or oropharyngeal swab from each participant. Additional blood draws and questionnaires over an approximately 2-month period could optionally be provided by prospective study participants. Blood samples from the prospective study were shipped frozen or at room temperature prior to DNA extraction.

This sample was included in a study of blood T cell repertoires in COVID-19 (dated by TCRdb to 2020 to 2021). In terms of the full investigation: Samples from collaborators originated in the United States, Italy and Spain and spanned both the acute and convalescent phases of COVID-19. The material from the prospective study consisted of cDNA or gDNA derived from T cells, B-cell-depleted T cells, or PBMCs. Sample metadata almost always included a de-identified subject ID, COVID-19 status, age in years and sex. The repertoires were released in a freely available public database intended as a resource for research on the immune response to SARS-CoV-2. Subjects who had been exposed to COVID-19, were actively infected with it, or had recovered from it provided the deeply sampled blood TCRbeta repertoires that made up the dataset. Where available, HLA class I and class II types were obtained from metadata supplied by the sample provider rather than from assay-based typing. Samples were obtained from the ongoing ImmuneRACE study (first 160 participants) and from 1,254 subjects provided by 6 global collaborators.

The immunoSEQ Assay, a bias-controlled multiplex PCR, was used to amplify TCRbeta CDR3 regions from genomic DNA. In the paper's pipeline: The number of nucleated cells in each sample was estimated from the amplification of reference gene primers within the assay. To quantify the absolute abundance of each unique TCRbeta CDR3 rearrangement, sequence reads were collapsed and filtered. Productive Simpson clonality was computed per sample as the square root of Simpson's diversity index over productive rearrangements. Here the immuneACCESS table is served through TCRdb, limited to in-frame sequences with V and J called. Missing clones are a known gap in these copies; in checked studies unresolved V genes cover under half, and the rest lacks a known reason. D and trimming come from the DNA, and the V and J calls and clone size come from that table. The sample table shows 200,000 to 250,000 clones, and 84% are seen once. Together, the top ten hold less than 7% of the sample.

V is trimmed back by 4 bases and J by 4 bases, and the junction contains 5 bases that no gene match accounts for. The germline V gene specifies SGDLS as CDR1 and YYNGEE as CDR2. Counted from cysteine to phenylalanine, this CDR3 has 14 amino acids. The CDR3 DNA has 42 bases and is translated from base 1. What the authors observed across the whole study: How much clinical and demographic metadata was included differed by source and by participant, and the metadata was provided uncurated.

This TCR derives from a woman aged 40 to 50 who had recovered from COVID-19. Input material: PBMCs or T cells enriched from blood (not recorded which). The chain couples TRBV9 to TRBJ2-1; TRBD1 fits 7 bases in the junction. The nucleotide sequence reads TGTGCCAGCAGCAGGGGGACAGCATACAATGAGCAGTTCTTC. Its protein reads: CASSRGTAYNEQFF.